The present entry profiles one T cell receptor beta chain with its context. Its specificity is unknown. The data belong to a study of T cell repertoires in cytomegalovirus infection. Trimming stripped 0 bases from V and 7 bases from J, with 7 bases between. This CDR3 spans 13 amino acids. CDR1 and CDR2 (germline): SGHTA, FQGTGA. TCRdb itself ran the reads through MiXCR, one entry per CDR3 protein. The repertoire holds some 200,000 distinct CDR3 sequences, with 8% to 10% as singletons. Study observations and caveats: Ex vivo responses were dominated by HLA-C-restricted CMV-specific TCR beta clonotypes.

Sequencing was performed on PBMCs. The chain couples TRBV7-3 to TRBJ2-1, with D maybe TRBD2 (6 bases). The TCR comes from a human donor in good health (CMV status not recorded). Some clones in this sample may be carry-over from other donors' samples. CDR3 sequence: CASSLTGGNEQFF. CDR3 coding DNA: TGTGCCAGCAGCTTAACGGGAGGAAATGAGCAGTTCTTC.